The 28 T cell receptor beta chains reported below all come from one sample, sequenced in a study of read filtering for tumor transcriptome and immune sequencing. The library was built from about 370 ng RNA with molecular barcoded adaptors for alpha/delta and beta/gamma chains. TCRdb redid the calling of the reads with MiXCR, one entry per CDR3 protein. Of over 55,000 distinct CDR3 sequences in the sample, 11% to 15% were seen once. Sequences were obtained from a population of CD138-negative cells sorted from bone marrow. These receptors were collected from a donor over 35 with multiple myeloma.

This clonotype was recorded at least ten times. The rearrangement links TRBV6-5 to TRBJ2-3, with D unclear. The CDR3 sequence is 13 residues long. Trimming stripped 5 bases from V and 4 bases from J, with 10 bases between. Germline CDR1 and CDR2: MNHEY and SVGAGI. Here the CDR3 DNA reads TGTGCCAGCAGTCCCCGCCCATCAGATACGCAGTATTTT. This encodes CASSPRPSDTQYF.

This clonotype was detected many times. This rearrangement joins TRBV18 to TRBJ1-1, with unresolved D. This CDR3 is built from 14 residues. The V end was cut by 2 bases, the J end by 2 bases, with 9 bases between. CDR1 is KGHSH, CDR2 LQKENI, per germline. The CDR3 DNA sequence: TGTGCCAGCTCACCAGGCACCACCAACACTGAAGCTTTCTTT. Protein: CASSPGTTNTEAFF.

Turning to this clonotype: A read error is possible here, since a much larger clone lies one base away. The chain links TRBV29-1 to TRBJ2-6, with D hard to call. Trimming took 5 bases from V and 2 from J, leaving 10 bases between them. The length of the CDR3 is 14 residues. CDR1 is SQVTM and CDR2 is ANQGSEA in the germline V gene. CDR3 coding DNA: TGCAGCGTTTATCAGTCAGCTGGGGCCAACGTCCTGACTTTC. This translates into CSVYQSAGANVLTF.

At least ten counts were recorded for this clonotype. The rearrangement joins TRBV6-5 to TRBJ2-7; 11 positions match TRBD1. Germline CDR1 is MNHEY and CDR2 is SVGAGI. The trim removed 4 bases at V and 3 bases at J, leaving 8 bases unmatched. The CDR3 spans 16 residues. In DNA form, the CDR3 reads TGTGCCAGCAGTTCCTCCGGCGGGACAGGGGGCTACGAGCAGTACTTC. The encoded protein is CASSSSGGTGGYEQYF.

This clonotype has at least ten counts. The V call is TRBV5-1, the J call TRBJ1-2, with 7 bases lining up with TRBD1. The germline CDR1 and CDR2 sequences are SGHRS and YFSETQ. The CDR3 loop spans 16 amino acids. Losses at the gene ends were 6 bases for V and 6 bases for J; bases not matched to a gene: 17. The CDR3 protein is CASTPSLPGQQDGYTF. The CDR3 bases are TGCGCCAGCACCCCATCCTTACCGGGACAGCAGGATGGCTACACCTTC.

This clonotype was seen at least ten times. The CDR3 spells CAWSALLAGPTDTQYF. The CDR3 DNA reads TGTGCCTGGAGCGCCCTATTGGCGGGACCTACAGATACGCAGTATTTT. This chain connects TRBV30 to TRBJ2-3, with D possibly being TRBD2 (6 bases). CDR1 and CDR2 (germline): GTSNPN, SVGIG (reference sequence). The CDR3 is 16 amino acids. Trimming stripped 3 bases from V and 3 bases from J, with 19 bases between.

This chain joins TRBV24-1 and TRBJ1-5; 8 bases line up with TRBD1. The CDR3 length is 16 residues. Germline CDR1 and CDR2: KGHDR and SFDVKD. J lost 6 bases, V lost 7 bases, and 13 bases had no gene match. As DNA, the CDR3 is TGTGCCACCAGAAGTAACGCAGGGGGCTCAAGTCAGCCCCAGCATTTT. This gives the protein CATRSNAGGSSQPQHF.

This clonotype came up many times. V gene TRBV30 combines with J gene TRBJ2-1; 9 bases agree with TRBD1. Germline-derived CDR1 and CDR2 are GTSNPN and SVGIG (reference sequence). Trimming removed 4 bases from V and 4 bases from J; junction bases left unmatched: 5. CDR3 length equals 14 residues. Written as DNA, the CDR3 is TGTGCCTGGATAGGGACAGGGTGGTACAATGAGCAGTTCTTC. Protein sequence: CAWIGTGWYNEQFF.

This clonotype was counted many times. The rearrangement uses TRBV27 and TRBJ2-7, with 8 bases matching TRBD1. This CDR3 is 16 amino acids long. J lost 4 bases, V lost 6 bases, and 14 bases had no gene match. From germline, CDR1 is MNHEY and CDR2 SMNVEV (reference sequence). CDR3 sequence reads: CASRSRNRDRYYEQYF. As DNA, the CDR3 is TGTGCCAGCAGAAGCAGGAACCGGGACAGGTATTACGAGCAGTACTTC.

The chain is built from TRBV7-9 and TRBJ1-4, with D hard to call. Trimming took 4 bases from V and 7 from J, leaving 4 bases between them. Germline V gene sequence: CDR1 SEHNR, CDR2 FQNEAQ (reference sequence). The CDR3 sequence is 11 residues long. The CDR3 DNA reads as TGTGCCAGCAGCTCCAGTGAAAAACTGTTTTTT. It yields the protein CASSSSEKLFF. The whole variable domain, remainder taken from reference TRBV7-9 and TRBJ1-4, is DTGVSQNPRHKITKRGQNVTFRCDPISEHNRLYWYRQTLGQGPEFLTYFQNEAQLEKSRLLSDRFSAERPKGSFSTLEIQRTEQGDSAMYLCASSSSEKLFFGSGTQLSVL.

This clonotype was detected many times. The chain carries TRBV18 and TRBJ2-1, with D hard to call. The germline V gene has CDR1 KGHSH and CDR2 LQKENI. CDR3 length: 15 amino acids. The V end was cut by 4 bases, the J end by 2 bases, with 12 bases between. In nucleotides, the CDR3 is TGTGCCAGCTCACATCTGGAGCTTGCCTACAATGAGCAGTTCTTC. Translating it yields CASSHLELAYNEQFF. Complete variable domain (other parts from reference TRBV18 and TRBJ2-1): NAGVMQNPRHLVRRRGQEARLRCSPMKGHSHVYWYRQLPEEGLKFMVYLQKENIIDESGMPKERFSAEFPKEGPSILRIQQVVRGDSAAYFCASSHLELAYNEQFFGPGTRLTVL.

This clonotype was recorded many times. The V and J genes are TRBV29-1 and TRBJ2-5, with 8 bases that match TRBD2. In germline, CDR1 is SQVTM, CDR2 ANQGSEA. With V trimmed by 6 bases and J by 4 bases, 7 bases remained unmatched. The CDR3 runs 13 residues. The CDR3 sequence is CSVSGGGSETQYF. CDR3 DNA: TGCAGCGTATCGGGGGGGGGCTCAGAGACCCAGTACTTC.

To note about this clonotype: No conserved phenylalanine or tryptophan is present at the end of the CDR3, so a read error is the likely explanation. J is TRBJ2-2 and V is TRBV6-2 or TRBV6-3; no firm D call. The CDR3 has 15 amino acids. Germline CDR1 is MNHEY and CDR2 is SVGEGT. Trimming shortened V by 4 bases and J by 2 bases, and 11 bases separated the two germline ends. In DNA form, the CDR3 reads TGTGCCAGCAGTTCCACAGTGATCAACACCGGGGAGCTGTTTTAT. The encoded protein is CASSSTVINTGELFY.

This clonotype showed up many times. The chain links TRBV5-5 to TRBJ2-7, with D maybe TRBD1 (5 bases). Germline values: CDR1 SGHKS, CDR2 YYEKEE (reference sequence). The CDR3 runs 15 residues. V was clipped by 1 base and J by 0 bases, with 11 bases between them. The chain's CDR3 is CASSLNWGPSYEQYF. The CDR3 bases are TGTGCCAGCAGCTTGAATTGGGGCCCCTCCTACGAGCAGTACTTC.

Remarks on this clonotype: A single base separates this from a much larger clone, so it may be a read error. The chain carries TRBV28 and TRBJ2-3; D may match TRBD1 or TRBD2 (6 bases each). This CDR3 is built from 16 residues. In germline, CDR1 is MDHEN, CDR2 SYDVKM. Here the CDR3 reads CASSYVGQWGADTQCF. In DNA, the CDR3 is TGTGCCAGCAGTTACGTTGGACAGTGGGGGGCAGATACGCAGTGTTTT.

The sample holds many counts of this clonotype. The chain has TRBV7-9 and TRBJ2-1; 13 positions match TRBD2. The CDR3 contains 17 residues. In germline, CDR1 is SEHNR, CDR2 FQNEAQ (reference sequence). With V trimmed by 4 bases and J by 4 bases, 7 bases remained unmatched. CDR3 residues: CASSSRLAGGFYNEQFF. CDR3 in DNA: TGTGCCAGCAGCTCGCGACTAGCGGGGGGCTTTTACAATGAGCAGTTCTTC. Based on the CDR3 plus reference TRBV7-9 and TRBJ2-1, the full variable domain is DTGVSQNPRHKITKRGQNVTFRCDPISEHNRLYWYRQTLGQGPEFLTYFQNEAQLEKSRLLSDRFSAERPKGSFSTLEIQRTEQGDSAMYLCASSSRLAGGFYNEQFFGPGTRLTVL.

This clonotype was observed a few times. This chain links TRBV7-3 with TRBJ2-1, with 8 positions matching TRBD2. The junction had 7 bases not matched to a gene; V was cut back by 5 bases and J by 4 bases. The CDR3 is 15 residues long. Germline lookup yields CDR1 SGHTA and CDR2 FQGTGA. As DNA, the CDR3 is TGTGCCAGCAGCCCGACTAGCGATAGATACAATGAGCAGTTCTTC. Translated, it gives CASSPTSDRYNEQFF.

In this sample, this clonotype is medium-sized. The rearrangement links TRBV4-1 to TRBJ2-7; 9 bases fit TRBD1. The junction had 5 bases not matched to a gene; V was cut back by 1 base and J by 1 base. The CDR3 has 16 amino acids. Per germline, CDR1 MGHRA and CDR2 YSYEKL. The DNA for the CDR3 is TGCGCCAGCAGCCAAGCTTCCGGGACAGGGTCCTACGAGCAGTACTTC. Translation: CASSQASGTGSYEQYF.

This clonotype appeared many times. V and J are TRBV7-3 and TRBJ2-6, with D possibly matching TRBD2 (7 bases). Trimming left V 11 bases short and J 0 bases short, with 23 bases between. This CDR3 comprises 18 residues. Looked up from germline, CDR1 is SGHTA and CDR2 is FQGTGA. CDR3: CASMGAAGRGSGANVLTF. The CDR3 DNA sequence: TGTGCCTCAATGGGGGCCGCAGGGAGGGGCTCTGGGGCCAACGTCCTGACTTTC.

This clonotype is a singleton in its sample. This could be a read error, since a much larger clone is one nucleotide away. This sequence joins TRBV3-1 and TRBJ2-7; D gene uncertain. Germline lookup yields CDR1 LGHDT and CDR2 YNNKEL (reference sequence). The CDR3 is 15 amino acids. With 5 bases removed from V and 9 bases from J, the gap between germline ends came to 23 bases. As DNA, the CDR3 is TGTGCCAGCAGCTCCCGACCGACGGACGCGCCGGGGCAGTACTTC. It is translated as CASSSRPTDAPGQYF.

CDR3 bases: TGCGCCAGCAGCCATTCCAGACAGGTAATCTACGAGCAGTACTTC. Translation gives CASSHSRQVIYEQYF. This chain links TRBV4-3 with TRBJ2-7; D may be TRBD1 (6 bases). Trimming removed 3 bases from V and 3 bases from J, with 15 bases in between. In germline, CDR1 is LGHNA, CDR2 YSLEER. The CDR3 length is 15 residues.

CDR3 region: CASSVGGRYEQFF. The CDR3 bases are TGTGCCAGCAGCGTAGGCGGGAGGTATGAGCAGTTCTTC. The rearrangement uses TRBV9 and TRBJ2-1; TRBD2 aligns across 8 bases. Germline V gene lookup returns CDR1 SGDLS and CDR2 YYNGEE. V shed 0 bases and J 8 bases; nucleotides not matched to a gene: 1. CDR3 length: 13 amino acids.

This clonotype occurred many times. The chain is built from TRBV5-1 and TRBJ2-1; 14 positions match TRBD2. Germline loops: CDR1 SGHRS, CDR2 YFSETQ. The CDR3 contains 18 residues. Losses at the gene ends were 3 bases for V and 0 bases for J; bases not matched to a gene: 5. The CDR3 here is CASSSGLAGGPSYNEQFF. The CDR3 coding sequence is TGCGCCAGCAGCTCCGGACTAGCGGGAGGACCCTCCTACAATGAGCAGTTCTTC.

The V and J genes are TRBV10-3 and TRBJ1-5; the D is unclear. V was cut by 3 bases and J by 5 bases, with 11 bases left in between. CDR3 size: 14 residues. CDR1 and CDR2 from the germline V gene are ENHRY and SYGVKD. The DNA of the CDR3 is TGTGCCATCAGTGAAGGAGGGTCCCATCAGCCCCAGCATTTT. Translation gives CAISEGGSHQPQHF.

Ten or more counts support this clonotype. The CDR3: CAWRDGNTEAFF. The CDR3 bases are TGTGCCTGGAGGGACGGGAACACTGAAGCTTTCTTT. The chain combines TRBV30 with TRBJ1-1; D is unresolved. The CDR3 consists of 12 residues. V was pared by 3 bases and J by 1 base, with 6 bases between. The germline gives CDR1 GTSNPN, CDR2 SVGIG (reference sequence).

The sample holds many counts of this clonotype. The chain employs TRBV11-2 and TRBJ2-3; TRBD2 might be the D (6 bases). The germline V gene encodes CDR1 SGHAT and CDR2 FQNNGV. V was clipped by 1 base and J by 6 bases, with 8 bases between them. This CDR3 is built from 13 residues. The DNA for the CDR3 is TGTGCCAGCAGCTTAGCTAGCGTCGATACGCAGTATTTT. It encodes CASSLASVDTQYF.

Ten or more counts support this clonotype. The chain has TRBV6-5 and TRBJ2-1, with TRBD2 identical over 11 bases. CDR1 and CDR2 (germline): MNHEY, SVGAGI. J lost 0 bases, V lost 0 bases, and 7 bases had no gene match. The CDR3 sequence is 19 residues long. CDR3 DNA: TGTGCCAGCAGTTACTCGAGTAGCGGGAGGGCCCCCTCCTACAATGAGCAGTTCTTC. This gives the protein CASSYSSSGRAPSYNEQFF.

V is TRBV2 and J is TRBJ1-1; no clear D. The V end lost 3 bases, the J end lost 3 bases, and 14 bases lay between the germline ends. CDR1 and CDR2 (germline): SNHLY, FYNNEI. The CDR3 has 15 residues. CDR3 in DNA: TGTGCCAGCAGTGAGAGGAGAAATCTGGACACTGAAGCTTTCTTT. Translation: CASSERRNLDTEAFF.